These 6 T cell receptor beta chains share one sample of origin, sequenced in a study of molecular identifiers for immune sequencing clone quantification (dated by TCRdb to 2016 to 2018). Library generation was performed with PCR. The reads were generated on a NextSeq 500. TCRdb reanalyzed the raw reads on its own, using fastp at Q25 for trimming and MiXCR for clone calling, and kept in-frame beta chains. Rows are combined by CDR3 protein, so each entry shows the most common genes and DNA. Across this sample there are roughly 320,000 distinct CDR3 sequences, with about 23% seen only once. The ten largest account for 0.7% to 0.95% of the sample. The specimen was naive CD8+ T cells from blood, with Jurkat cell RNA spiked in. Taken with the paper, the label for cell subset or site translates to: FACS-sorted CD8+CD4-CCR7+CD45RA+ naive T cells. The receptors stem from a human donor in good health. Some libraries in this study had Jurkat cell RNA spiked in.

This clonotype was seen a few times. The rearrangement links TRBV4-2 to TRBJ2-5; 8 bases agree with TRBD1. This CDR3 comprises 16 residues. In germline, CDR1 is LGHNA, CDR2 YNFKEQ. The V segment lost 1 base and the J segment 9 bases; nucleotides outside the gene matches: 13. The CDR3 region is CASSQVGLTGVMAQYF. CDR3 in DNA: TGTGCCAGCAGCCAAGTTGGGTTGACAGGGGTCATGGCCCAGTACTTC.

In this sample, this clonotype turned up a few times. The chain carries TRBV14 and TRBJ2-1, with 7 bases identical to TRBD2. Losses at the gene ends were 2 bases for V and 2 bases for J; bases not matched to a gene: 9. This CDR3 is 17 amino acids long. Per germline, CDR1 SGHDN and CDR2 FVKESK. The CDR3 DNA follows: TGTGCCAGCAGCCAAAGCCCTCAGCGGGGACCCTACAATGAGCAGTTCTTC. Protein product: CASSQSPQRGPYNEQFF.

In this sample, this clonotype turned up a few times. The chain joins TRBV5-1 to TRBJ2-2; D gene uncertain. V lost 2 bases to trimming and J lost 1 base, with 9 bases between them. Germline V gene data show CDR1 as SGHRS and CDR2 as YFSETQ. The CDR3 length is 15 residues. The CDR3 sequence: CASSFYDGNTGELFF. The CDR3 DNA is TGCGCCAGCAGCTTTTACGATGGGAACACCGGGGAGCTGTTTTTT.

At least ten counts were recorded for this clonotype. The chain combines TRBV7-9 with TRBJ1-4; 9 bases map to TRBD1. This CDR3 is built from 15 residues. The germline CDR1 and CDR2 sequences are SEHNR and FQNEAQ (reference sequence). Trimming cost V 4 bases and J 5 bases; bases outside gene matches: 5. The CDR3 region is CASSSPGQGNEKLFF. For the CDR3, the DNA is TGTGCCAGCAGCTCACCGGGACAGGGAAATGAAAAACTGTTTTTT.

Turning to this clonotype: Germline and junction disagree at one end, which may indicate a read error. The chain has TRBV6-5 and TRBJ1-2; D is unresolved. CDR1 is MNHEY and CDR2 is SVGAGI in the germline V gene. The CDR3 consists of 14 residues. CDR3 loop: CASSFRGTNYDYTF. The CDR3 DNA reads as TGTGCCAGCAGTTTTCGGGGAACTAACTATGACTACACCTTC.

This clonotype was seen more than once but under ten times. The chain is built from TRBV12-3 or TRBV12-4 and TRBJ1-3; D is unresolved. With 5 bases removed from V and 0 bases from J, the gap between germline ends came to 11 bases. The CDR3 contains 15 residues. As DNA, the CDR3 is TGTGCCAGCAGTCTCCTACCGCACTCTGGAAACACCATATATTTT. The encoded protein is CASSLLPHSGNTIYF.